This T cell receptor beta chain derives from a study of blood T cell repertoires in COVID-19 (dated by TCRdb to the early 2020s). With regard to the full study: Collaborator samples came from the United States, Italy and Spain and covered acute and convalescent phases of COVID-19. Samples were obtained from the ongoing ImmuneRACE study (first 160 participants) and from about 1,300 subjects provided by 6 global collaborators. The prospective study material was composed of cDNA or gDNA derived from T cells, B-cell-depleted T cells, or PBMCs. Where available, HLA class I and class II types were taken from metadata supplied by the sample provider and were not determined by assay-based typing. The sample metadata nearly always contained a de-identified subject ID, COVID-19 status, age in years and sex. Deeply sampled blood TCRbeta repertoires from subjects exposed to, actively infected with, or recovered from COVID-19 were included in the dataset. The repertoires were released in a freely available public database meant as a resource for research on the immune response to SARS-CoV-2.

In regard to this clone: Which antigen it targets is not known. Per-base qualities were not stored, and no clone one base away is much larger.

Via the germline V gene (reference sequence), CDR1 is LNHNV and CDR2 YYDKDF. V and J are truncated by 2 bases and 0 bases respectively, leaving an intervening sequence of 9 bases. The cysteine opens and the phenylalanine closes a CDR3 of 15 amino acids. The entry retains the CDR3 DNA only, 45 bases that are in frame from base 1. TCRbeta CDR3 regions were amplified from genomic DNA using the immunoSEQ Assay, a bias-controlled multiplex PCR. The study's own analysis went as follows. Nucleated cell counts per sample were estimated from amplification of reference gene primers within the assay. To quantify the absolute abundance of each unique TCRbeta CDR3 rearrangement, sequence reads were collapsed and filtered. For each sample, productive Simpson clonality was calculated by taking the square root of Simpson's diversity index across productive rearrangements. TCRdb carries this immuneACCESS record with in-frame sequences only. Its versions omit some clonotypes, under half of them owing to an unresolved V gene in the studies checked, with the rest unexplained. V and J calls and clone size come straight from that table; D and trimming were deduced from the DNA. The sample has fewer than 80,000 clones on record, 65% to 90% of them singletons. The leading ten clones occupy approximately 5.8% of the sample.

Here is what the overall study found, with its caveats: The quantity of clinical and demographic metadata differed by source and by participant and was supplied without curation.

One collaborating source in Seattle enrolled patients during active infection and followed them longitudinally through the course of disease. Each collaborating institution followed its own protocols to collect whole blood in K2EDTA tubes. For TCRbeta analysis, collaborators shipped samples in one of three forms: frozen whole blood, isolated PBMCs, or DNA extracted from either of those sample types. Material: peripheral blood. The rearrangement combines TRBV15 with TRBJ2-3, with a tentative D gene TRBD1 over 5 matching bases. This sequence originates from a man older than 75 with COVID-19, enrolled during active disease. The DNA sequence is given as TGTGCCACCAGCAGAACGAGACAGAGCACAGATACGCAGTATTTT. Its coded protein is CATSRTRQSTDTQYF.